This TCR beta chain emerged from a study of blood T cell repertoires in COVID-19. Original processing notes: Amplifying reference gene primers gave estimates of nucleated cell counts. Assay: immunoSEQ multiplex PCR; the TCRdb copy retains only in-frame clones and omits some. V, J and clone size derive from that table, while D and trimming were established from the DNA sequence. The sample includes about 260,000 clones, less than 90% of them seen just once. Source material: peripheral blood. The source is a woman aged 40 to 50 who had recovered from COVID-19.

CDR3 sequence (DNA): TGTGCCAGCAGCTTAGGAGAGAATTCACCCCTCCACTTT. Protein product: CASSLGENSPLHF. The gene calls are TRBV7-9 and TRBJ1-6; unclear D gene. Germline CDR1 SEHNR, CDR2 FQNEAQ (reference sequence). V shed 1 base and J shed 7 bases, with 5 bases lying between them. CDR3 length equals 13 residues. The full variable domain, completed using reference TRBV7-9 and TRBJ1-6, is DTGVSQNPRHKITKRGQNVTFRCDPISEHNRLYWYRQTLGQGPEFLTYFQNEAQLEKSRLLSDRFSAERPKGSFSTLEIQRTEQGDSAMYLCASSLGENSPLHFGNGTRLTVT.